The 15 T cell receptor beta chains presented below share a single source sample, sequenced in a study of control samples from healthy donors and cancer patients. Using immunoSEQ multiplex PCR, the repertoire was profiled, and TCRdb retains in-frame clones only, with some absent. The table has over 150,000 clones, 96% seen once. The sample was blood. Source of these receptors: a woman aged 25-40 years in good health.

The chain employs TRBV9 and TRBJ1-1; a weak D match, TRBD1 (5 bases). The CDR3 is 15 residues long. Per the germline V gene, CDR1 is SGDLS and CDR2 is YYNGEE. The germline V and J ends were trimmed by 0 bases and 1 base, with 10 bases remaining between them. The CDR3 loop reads CASSVAGGGNTEAFF. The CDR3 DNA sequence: TGTGCCAGCAGCGTAGCTGGGGGAGGGAACACTGAAGCTTTCTTT.

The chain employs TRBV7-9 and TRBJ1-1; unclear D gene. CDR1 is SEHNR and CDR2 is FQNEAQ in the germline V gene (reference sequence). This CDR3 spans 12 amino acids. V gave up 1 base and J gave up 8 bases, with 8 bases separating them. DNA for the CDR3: TGTGCCAGCAGCTTAGGGCACCCGGAAGCTTTCTTT. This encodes CASSLGHPEAFF.

The DNA of the CDR3 is TGTGCCAGCAGCTTAGGTGTGTCTAGCGGGGGAACAGATACGCAGTATTTT. It yields the protein CASSLGVSSGGTDTQYF. V gene TRBV7-9 combines with J gene TRBJ2-3; 10 bases match TRBD2. The germline CDR1 and CDR2 sequences are SEHNR and FQNEAQ (reference sequence). Germline trimming cut 1 base from V and 3 bases from J; bases unmatched to any gene: 7. The CDR3 is 17 residues long.

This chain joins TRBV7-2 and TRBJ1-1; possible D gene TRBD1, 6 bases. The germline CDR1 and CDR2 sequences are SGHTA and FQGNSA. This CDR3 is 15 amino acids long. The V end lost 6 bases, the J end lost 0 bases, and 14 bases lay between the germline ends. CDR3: CASRTWGRMNTEAFF. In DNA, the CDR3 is TGTGCCAGCAGAACTTGGGGGCGCATGAACACTGAAGCTTTCTTT. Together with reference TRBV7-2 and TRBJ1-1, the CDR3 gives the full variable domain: GAGVSQSPSNKVTEKGKDVELRCDPISGHTALYWYRQSLGQGLEFLIYFQGNSAPDKSGLPSDRFSAERTGGSVSTLTIQRTQQEDSAVYLCASRTWGRMNTEAFFGQGTRLTVV.

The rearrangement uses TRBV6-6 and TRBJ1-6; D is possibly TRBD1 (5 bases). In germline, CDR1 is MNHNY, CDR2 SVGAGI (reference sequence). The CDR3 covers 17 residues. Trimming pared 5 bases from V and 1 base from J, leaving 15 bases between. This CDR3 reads CASSPQREGSYNSPLHF. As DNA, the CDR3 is TGTGCCAGCAGTCCCCAAAGGGAGGGGTCCTATAATTCACCCCTCCACTTT.

The CDR3 protein is CASSSRVDTDTQYF. The DNA for the CDR3 is TGTGCCAGCAGCTCCAGGGTTGACACAGATACGCAGTATTTT. This sequence joins TRBV13 and TRBJ2-3, with D perhaps TRBD1 (5 bases). The germline V gene encodes CDR1 PRHDT and CDR2 FYEKMQ (reference sequence). There are 14 residues in the CDR3. V dropped 4 bases and J dropped 2 bases, with 10 bases sitting between them.

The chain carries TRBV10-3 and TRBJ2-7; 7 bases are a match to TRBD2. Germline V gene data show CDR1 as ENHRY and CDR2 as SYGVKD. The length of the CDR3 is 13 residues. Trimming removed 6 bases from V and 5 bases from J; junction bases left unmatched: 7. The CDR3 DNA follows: TGTGCCATCAGCCGGCCGGGAGGCGACGAGCAGTACTTC. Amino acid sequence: CAISRPGGDEQYF.

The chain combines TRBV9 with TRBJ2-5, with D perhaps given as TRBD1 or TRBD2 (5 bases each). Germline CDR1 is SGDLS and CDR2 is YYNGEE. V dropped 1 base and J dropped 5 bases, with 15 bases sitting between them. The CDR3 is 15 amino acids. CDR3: CASSVYRAWGETQYF. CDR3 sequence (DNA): TGTGCCAGCAGCGTATACAGAGCCTGGGGGGAGACCCAGTACTTC.

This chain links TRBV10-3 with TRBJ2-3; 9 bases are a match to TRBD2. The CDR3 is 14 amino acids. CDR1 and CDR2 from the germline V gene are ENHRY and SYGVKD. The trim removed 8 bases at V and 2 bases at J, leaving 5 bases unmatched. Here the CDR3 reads CAISSGKTTDTQYF. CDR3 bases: TGTGCCATCTCTAGCGGGAAGACCACAGATACGCAGTATTTT.

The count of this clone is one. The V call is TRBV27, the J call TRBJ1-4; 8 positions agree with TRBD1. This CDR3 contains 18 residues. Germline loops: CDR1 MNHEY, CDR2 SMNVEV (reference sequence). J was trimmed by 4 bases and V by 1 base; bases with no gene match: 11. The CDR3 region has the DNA TGTGCCAGCAGTTTATTACCGGGACAGGCAAAAAATAATGAAAAACTGTTTTTT. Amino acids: CASSLLPGQAKNNEKLFF.

CDR3 protein: CASRRQDRGNTEAFF. The CDR3 nucleotides read TGTGCCAGCAGACGACAGGACAGGGGAAACACTGAAGCTTTCTTT. The genes are TRBV6-5 and TRBJ1-1; 9 positions match TRBD1. Germline-derived CDR1 and CDR2 are MNHEY and SVGAGI. The CDR3 has 15 residues. V lost 6 bases, J lost 2 bases, and 7 bases stayed unmatched.

In DNA form, the CDR3 reads TGTGCCTGGAGGGCCGACAGGGGTCCAATCTACGAGCAGTACTTC. It yields the protein CAWRADRGPIYEQYF. This chain joins TRBV30 and TRBJ2-7; 8 nucleotides align to TRBD1. J was trimmed by 3 bases and V by 3 bases; bases with no gene match: 10. The CDR3 runs 15 residues. Germline V gene lookup returns CDR1 GTSNPN and CDR2 SVGIG (reference sequence).

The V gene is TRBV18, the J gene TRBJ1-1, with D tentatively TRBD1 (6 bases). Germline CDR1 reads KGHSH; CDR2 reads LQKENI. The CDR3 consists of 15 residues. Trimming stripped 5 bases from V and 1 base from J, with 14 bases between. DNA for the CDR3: TGTGCCAGCTCATGGGGGCGGGGTAAGAACACTGAAGCTTTCTTT. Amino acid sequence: CASSWGRGKNTEAFF.

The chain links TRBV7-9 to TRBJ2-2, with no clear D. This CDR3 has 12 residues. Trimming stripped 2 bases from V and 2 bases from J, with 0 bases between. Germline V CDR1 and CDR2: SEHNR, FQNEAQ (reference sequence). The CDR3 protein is CASSLNTGELFF. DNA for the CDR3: TGTGCCAGCAGCTTAAACACCGGGGAGCTGTTTTTT.

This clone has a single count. CDR3 protein: CASSAWTGGTGELFF. CDR3 DNA sequence: TGTGCCAGCAGCGCCTGGACAGGAGGCACCGGGGAGCTGTTTTTT. This chain links TRBV9 with TRBJ2-2, with 7 bases that match TRBD1. Losses at the gene ends were 3 bases for V and 4 bases for J; bases not matched to a gene: 6. Germline V lookup: CDR1 SGDLS, CDR2 YYNGEE. The CDR3 consists of 15 residues.